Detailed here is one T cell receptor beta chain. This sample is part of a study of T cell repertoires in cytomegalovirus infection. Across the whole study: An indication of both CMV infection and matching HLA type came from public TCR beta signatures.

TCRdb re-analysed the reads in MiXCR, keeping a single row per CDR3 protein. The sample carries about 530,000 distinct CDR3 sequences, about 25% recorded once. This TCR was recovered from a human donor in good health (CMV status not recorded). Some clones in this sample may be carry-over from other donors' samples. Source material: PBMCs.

CDR3 DNA sequence: TGTGCCACCAGCAGAGCTCCGGGGAGGAATGAGCAGTTCTTC. Protein: CATSRAPGRNEQFF. The V and J genes are TRBV15 and TRBJ2-1, with D possibly TRBD2 on 6 matching bases. The CDR3 loop spans 14 amino acids. Germline V lookup: CDR1 LNHNV, CDR2 YYDKDF (reference sequence). V was clipped by 1 base and J by 7 bases, with 11 bases between them.